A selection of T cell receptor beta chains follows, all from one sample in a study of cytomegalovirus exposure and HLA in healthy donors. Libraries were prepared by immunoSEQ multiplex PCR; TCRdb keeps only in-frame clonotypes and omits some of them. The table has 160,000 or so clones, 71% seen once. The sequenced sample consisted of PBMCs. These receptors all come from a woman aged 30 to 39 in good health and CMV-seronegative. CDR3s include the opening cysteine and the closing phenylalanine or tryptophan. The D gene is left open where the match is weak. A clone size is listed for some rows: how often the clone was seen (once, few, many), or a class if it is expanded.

TGTGCCAGCAGCTTAGGGGGGGCCTGGGTCAATGAGCAGTTCTTC | CASSLGGAWVNEQFF | TRBJ2-1 | TRBV7-3 | - | -
TGTGCCAGCAGTCATGGGAGCTCCTACAATGAGCAGTTCTTC | CASSHGSSYNEQFF | TRBJ2-1 | TRBV6-5 | - | few
TGTGCCAGTAGTGGATACTGGACTAGCGGGGGGGTCAATGAGCAGTTCTTC | CASSGYWTSGGVNEQFF | TRBJ2-1 | TRBV19 | TRBD2 | -
TGTGCCTTAGGGACGGAGGGCTATGGCTACACCTTC | CALGTEGYGYTF | TRBJ1-2 | TRBV10-3 | - | -
TGTGCCAGCAGCCGGGACAGGGGGTATGCAACTAATGAAAAACTGTTTTTT | CASSRDRGYATNEKLFF | TRBJ1-4 | TRBV27 | TRBD1 | few
TGTGCCAGCAGCTATAGAGGAAGTAGGAGGGCAGATACGCAGTATTTT | CASSYRGSRRADTQYF | TRBJ2-3 | TRBV4-2 | - | -
TGTGCCAGCAGCTTAGAGCGGGAGTCATGGGGCTACGAGCAGTACTTC | CASSLERESWGYEQYF | TRBJ2-7 | TRBV7-6 | TRBD2 | -
TGCGCCAGCAGCCTTTATCGGACAGGCGGAGGAGACAATGAGCAGTTCTTC | CASSLYRTGGGDNEQFF | TRBJ2-1 | TRBV4-3 | TRBD1 | -
TGCGCCAGCAGCCCCGGGACAGGTCGTTTTACGACTAATGAAAAACTGTTTTTT | CASSPGTGRFTTNEKLFF | TRBJ1-4 | TRBV5-1 | TRBD1 | -
TGTGCCAGTAGTCTTTGGAGGAACACCGGGGAGCTGTTTTTT | CASSLWRNTGELFF | TRBJ2-2 | TRBV19 | - | -
TGTGCCAGCTCACCACTCAGCGGGGGGGCCGTTGAGCAGTTCTTC | CASSPLSGGAVEQFF | TRBJ2-1 | TRBV18 | TRBD2 | once
TGTGCCAGCAGCCAAGCGACAGGAACAGTTGAAAACACCATATATTTT | CASSQATGTVENTIYF | TRBJ1-3 | TRBV4-2 | - | once
TGTGCCAGCTCAGAGCGACAGAAAGTTGCAACTAATGAAAAACTGTTTTTT | CASSERQKVATNEKLFF | TRBJ1-4 | TRBV18 | - | once
TGTGCCAGCAGCTTAGTGGCGGGGAACACCGGGGAGCTGTTTTTT | CASSLVAGNTGELFF | TRBJ2-2 | TRBV7-9 | - | -
TGTGCTAGCATTAAACGCGAGCGGGGATTTCGGGATACGCAGTATTTT | CASIKRERGFRDTQYF | TRBJ2-3 | TRBV7-7 | TRBD2 | few
TGCGCCAGCAGCCTTTTACTGAGGAGCTCCTACGAGCAGTACTTC | CASSLLLRSSYEQYF | TRBJ2-7 | TRBV4-1 | - | -
TGTGCCAGCAGCCCGAGACAGGGACTCTCGTACGAGCAGTACTTC | CASSPRQGLSYEQYF | TRBJ2-7 | TRBV6-5 | - | -
TGCGCCAGCAGCCAAGTTGGGGAGGAGAGAGAGCAGTACTTC | CASSQVGEEREQYF | TRBJ2-7 | TRBV4-3 | - | few
TGTGCCAGCAGCCAATCGGCAGGTAACACTGAAGCTTTCTTT | CASSQSAGNTEAFF | TRBJ1-1 | TRBV16 | - | -
TGTGCCAGCAGCTCGGCGGGGACGACTGAAGCTTTCTTT | CASSSAGTTEAFF | TRBJ1-1 | TRBV5-4 | - | -
TGTGCCACCTCTAGGCGCTTCCAATTTGGCACAGATACGCAGTATTTT | CATSRRFQFGTDTQYF | TRBJ2-3 | TRBV14 | - | -
TGCGCCAGCAGTCGCCGGGGGGGGAGGTTTTTCGATACGCAGTATTTT | CASSRRGGRFFDTQYF | TRBJ2-3 | TRBV10-2 | TRBD2 | -
TGTTCCAGCAGCTCAGGGACAGGGGCGAGGAGCTCCTATAATTCACCCCTCCACTTT | CSSSSGTGARSSYNSPLHF | TRBJ1-6 | TRBV7-9 | TRBD1 | -
TGCAGCGTTGGGGCAGGGGTCAGCTCCTACAATGAGCAGTTCTTC | CSVGAGVSSYNEQFF | TRBJ2-1 | TRBV29-1 | - | -
TGCGCCAGCAGCCAAGTATTCAGGGGTGGCTACACCTTC | CASSQVFRGGYTF | TRBJ1-2 | TRBV4-3 | - | -
TGTGCCAGTAAACCCCTAGCGGGAGGATCAGATACGCAGTATTTT | CASKPLAGGSDTQYF | TRBJ2-3 | TRBV19 | TRBD2 | -
TGCAGCGTCGAAACAGGGGACACTGAAGCTTTCTTT | CSVETGDTEAFF | TRBJ1-1 | TRBV29-1 | TRBD1 | once
TGTGCCAGCAGCTTGAGACAGGCGGCAGGAAACACCATATATTTT | CASSLRQAAGNTIYF | TRBJ1-3 | TRBV5-6 | - | few
TGTGCCAGCAGTCTTGACAGAACTGGAAACACCATATATTTT | CASSLDRTGNTIYF | TRBJ1-3 | TRBV2 | - | few